The 29 T cell receptor beta chains listed next were all sequenced from one sample in a study of identical twins. TCRdb recomputed calls from the 5' RACE reads with MiXCR, one row per CDR3 protein. The table records about 720,000 distinct CDR3 sequences, over 8.5% of them present only once. The sample also formed part of further work on yellow fever vaccine responses in identical twins.

The specimen sequenced was PBMCs. These receptors were collected from a woman between 18 and 30 years old in good health.

This clonotype was counted many times. The J gene is TRBJ2-7, the V gene TRBV5-1; 7 bases agree with TRBD1. The length of the CDR3 is 15 residues. From germline, CDR1 is SGHRS and CDR2 YFSETQ. The ends lost 3 bases at V and 4 bases at J; junction bases unmatched: 10. DNA of the CDR3: TGCGCCAGCAGCTGGACAGGCCTTGGGTCGTACGAGCAGTACTTC. Translated: CASSWTGLGSYEQYF.

J is TRBJ2-3 and V is TRBV2; TRBD2 matches at 8 bases. The germline gives CDR1 SNHLY, CDR2 FYNNEI. Trimming removed 1 base from V and 2 bases from J; junction bases left unmatched: 8. The CDR3 has 17 amino acids. The CDR3 bases are TGTGCCAGCAGTGAAGAGCTTAGCGGGGTGACCACAGATACGCAGTATTTT. Translated, it gives CASSEELSGVTTDTQYF.

This clonotype was seen at least ten times. The rearrangement links TRBV12-3 or TRBV12-4 to TRBJ2-7, with TRBD2 matching over 9 bases. The CDR3 length is 15 residues. V was clipped by 5 bases and J by 6 bases; unmatched bases: 11. The CDR3 nucleotides read TGTGCCAGCAGTCCGAATAGCGGGAGTCGGGGCGAGCAGTACTTC. Protein: CASSPNSGSRGEQYF.

The J gene is TRBJ2-7, the V gene TRBV5-8; a weak D match, TRBD1 (5 bases). The CDR3 is 15 residues long. Germline-derived CDR1 and CDR2 are SGHTS and YDEGEE. Deletions cut 0 bases from V and 2 bases from J, with 12 bases between. CDR3 residues: CASSLEQGGPYEQYF. The CDR3 DNA reads TGTGCCAGCAGCTTGGAGCAGGGTGGCCCCTACGAGCAGTACTTC. Variable domain in full (rest from reference TRBV5-8 and TRBJ2-7): EAGVTQSPTHLIKTRGQQATLRCSPISGHTSVYWYQQALGLGLQFLLWYDEGEERNRGNFPPRFSGRQFPNYSSELNVNALELEDSALYLCASSLEQGGPYEQYFGPGTRLTVT.

The rearrangement uses TRBV20-1 and TRBJ2-3, with 7 bases that match TRBD2. The CDR3 sequence is 16 residues long. After removal of 3 bases from V and 0 bases from J, the junction contained 9 bases not matched to a gene. From germline, CDR1 is DFQATT and CDR2 SNEGSKA (reference sequence). In DNA, the CDR3 is TGCAGTGCTAGGGGGTGGGGGGGGGATAGCACAGATACGCAGTATTTT. Translation gives CSARGWGGDSTDTQYF.

V usage is TRBV5-1 and J usage is TRBJ2-3, with TRBD2 matching 7 bases. J lost 2 bases, V lost 0 bases, and 3 bases had no gene match. The CDR3 loop spans 15 amino acids. Germline-derived CDR1 and CDR2 are SGHRS and YFSETQ. CDR3 bases: TGCGCCAGCAGCTTGGGGGACTACCCCACAGATACGCAGTATTTT. Translated: CASSLGDYPTDTQYF.

This clonotype showed up many times. The chain links TRBV7-9 to TRBJ2-5; the D is unclear. CDR3 length equals 13 residues. Trimming cost V 2 bases and J 2 bases, with 6 bases left between them. Germline V gene sequence: CDR1 SEHNR, CDR2 FQNEAQ (reference sequence). The DNA of the CDR3 is TGTGCCAGCAGCTTATTGCAGCAAGAGACCCAGTACTTC. Translating it yields CASSLLQQETQYF.

The chain is built from TRBV30 and TRBJ2-7, with TRBD2 matching over 9 bases. The CDR3 covers 14 residues. Per the germline V gene, CDR1 is GTSNPN and CDR2 is SVGIG (reference sequence). The trim removed 4 bases at V and 3 bases at J, leaving 7 bases unmatched. CDR3 in DNA: TGTGCCTGGAAACGGGGACTAGCCTACTACGAGCAGTACTTC. Its protein is CAWKRGLAYYEQYF.

The genes are TRBV5-5 and TRBJ2-7; 9 bases are shared with TRBD1. The germline gives CDR1 SGHKS, CDR2 YYEKEE (reference sequence). V lost 4 bases to trimming and J lost 0 bases; unmatched junction nucleotides: 5. This CDR3 contains 15 residues. The DNA of the CDR3 is TGTGCCAGCAGCATCCCGACAGGGGGCTCCTACGAGCAGTACTTC. Translated: CASSIPTGGSYEQYF.

CDR3 region: CASSLTFSHEQYF. In DNA, the CDR3 is TGTGCCAGCAGCTTAACTTTTTCACACGAGCAGTACTTC. The J gene is TRBJ2-7, the V gene TRBV7-9, with D hard to call. Looked up from germline, CDR1 is SEHNR and CDR2 is FQNEAQ (reference sequence). Trimming stripped 2 bases from V and 5 bases from J, with 10 bases between. The CDR3 runs 13 residues.

The chain joins TRBV6-5 to TRBJ2-7; 7 bases map to TRBD1. This CDR3 contains 16 residues. Germline V gene data show CDR1 as MNHEY and CDR2 as SVGAGI. V gave up 2 bases and J gave up 7 bases; unmatched junction bases: 14. The chain's CDR3 is CASSYVGTDLLREQYF. CDR3 DNA sequence: TGTGCCAGCAGTTACGTAGGGACAGACCTACTACGAGAGCAGTACTTC.

This chain uses TRBV28 with TRBJ1-1, with a weak D call TRBD1 (6 bases). Germline V gene sequence: CDR1 MDHEN, CDR2 SYDVKM. V was clipped by 5 bases and J by 7 bases, with 11 bases between them. CDR3 size: 12 residues. The CDR3 region has the DNA TGTGCCAGCAGTACTCGACAGGTTGAAGCTTTCTTT. This sequence encodes CASSTRQVEAFF.

This clonotype has just a few counts. The chain carries TRBV7-9 and TRBJ2-7, with D possibly matching TRBD2 (6 bases). V dropped 5 bases and J dropped 0 bases, with 14 bases sitting between them. The CDR3 is 15 residues long. Germline V gives CDR1 SEHNR, CDR2 FQNEAQ (reference sequence). The CDR3 protein is CASSPFRGFSYEQYF. For the CDR3, the DNA is TGTGCCAGCAGCCCGTTCCGGGGGTTCTCCTACGAGCAGTACTTC.

At least ten counts were recorded for this clonotype. The J gene is TRBJ2-5, the V gene TRBV12-3 or TRBV12-4; 9 nucleotides match TRBD2. This CDR3 is 16 amino acids long. Trimming cost V 6 bases and J 4 bases; bases outside gene matches: 12. CDR3 nucleotide sequence: TGTGCCAGCAGCCGACGGACTAGCGAGAGGGTAGAGACCCAGTACTTC. Encoded protein: CASSRRTSERVETQYF.

This clonotype was counted a few times. The rearrangement joins TRBV7-2 to TRBJ2-5; no definite D call. Germline values: CDR1 SGHTA, CDR2 FQGNSA. Trimming took 1 base from V and 4 from J, leaving 13 bases between them. CDR3 size: 15 residues. CDR3 residues: CASSLVAPPGETQYF. DNA for the CDR3: TGTGCCAGCAGCTTAGTGGCACCCCCTGGAGAGACCCAGTACTTC.

V usage is TRBV28 and J usage is TRBJ2-7, with D perhaps TRBD1 (5 bases). CDR1 and CDR2 (germline): MDHEN, SYDVKM. Trimming took 4 bases from V and 5 from J, leaving 18 bases between them. This CDR3 spans 15 amino acids. CDR3 region: CASSSRAGKFDEQYF. CDR3 bases: TGTGCCAGCAGTTCCAGGGCCGGAAAGTTCGACGAGCAGTACTTC.

The rearrangement joins TRBV5-1 to TRBJ1-4; 7 bases are a match to TRBD1. The V segment lost 4 bases and the J segment 0 bases; nucleotides outside the gene matches: 6. The CDR3 totals 16 residues. Germline CDR1 and CDR2: SGHRS and YFSETQ. The CDR3 nucleotides read TGCGCCAGCAGCCTGGGGACAGCCGCAACTAATGAAAAACTGTTTTTT. This sequence encodes CASSLGTAATNEKLFF.

In its sample, this clonotype was seen many times. CDR3 in DNA: TGTGCCAGCAGATGGCTCCTAGCGGGAGAAGAGACCCAGTACTTC. Translation: CASRWLLAGEETQYF. J is TRBJ2-5 and V is TRBV6-2 or TRBV6-3, with 10 bases identical to TRBD2. V gave up 6 bases and J gave up 3 bases; unmatched junction bases: 7. Germline CDR1 and CDR2: MNHEY and SVGEGT. CDR3 length: 15 amino acids.

This clonotype was observed a handful of times. This rearrangement joins TRBV12-3 or TRBV12-4 to TRBJ2-1; D is ambiguous. The V end was cut by 6 bases, the J end by 6 bases, with 15 bases between. CDR3 length: 14 residues. CDR3 sequence reads: CASRHSGQSNEQFF. For the CDR3, the DNA is TGTGCCAGCAGACACTCGGGCCAATCCAATGAGCAGTTCTTC.

This clonotype was seen only a few times. This rearrangement joins TRBV6-1 to TRBJ2-1, with 10 nucleotides matching TRBD2. CDR3 size: 16 residues. The germline gives CDR1 MNHNS, CDR2 SASEGT. V lost 2 bases, J lost 2 bases, and 3 bases stayed unmatched. Written as DNA, the CDR3 is TGTGCCAGCAGTGAATCTAGCGGGGGAACCTACAATGAGCAGTTCTTC. As protein: CASSESSGGTYNEQFF.

The chain is built from TRBV9 and TRBJ2-1; the D is unclear. Trimming pared 0 bases from V and 7 bases from J, leaving 8 bases between. CDR1 SGDLS and CDR2 YYNGEE come from the germline V gene. CDR3 size: 13 residues. The CDR3 region is CASSVAAQNEQFF. In DNA form, the CDR3 reads TGTGCCAGCAGCGTAGCGGCCCAGAATGAGCAGTTCTTC.

This clonotype occurred a few times. This rearrangement joins TRBV29-1 to TRBJ2-1, with 7 bases matching TRBD2. CDR3 length: 16 residues. J gave up 5 bases and V 1 base, and 11 bases lay outside the gene matches. CDR1 is SQVTM and CDR2 is ANQGSEA in the germline V gene. The CDR3 DNA reads as TGCAGCGTTGAAGCTTCCTGGACTAGAAAAAACAATGAGCAGTTCTTC. Its translation is CSVEASWTRKNNEQFF.

There are a few counts of this clonotype. The chain couples TRBV28 to TRBJ2-7; possible D gene TRBD2, 5 bases. Germline V gene sequence: CDR1 MDHEN, CDR2 SYDVKM. Trimming removed 6 bases from V and 6 bases from J, with 18 bases in between. This CDR3 region has 14 residues. The CDR3 DNA sequence: TGTGCCAGCAGCCTCAGCGGAAGAGGGAGCGAGCAGTACTTC. Amino acid sequence: CASSLSGRGSEQYF.

This clonotype was counted ten times or more. This chain connects TRBV12-3 or TRBV12-4 to TRBJ2-1; possible D gene TRBD1, 5 bases. Trimming removed 3 bases at V and 5 bases at J, with 14 bases between. This CDR3 comprises 15 residues. CDR3: CASSLPADTHNEQFF. The CDR3 nucleotides are TGTGCCAGCAGTTTGCCCGCGGACACGCACAATGAGCAGTTCTTC.

This clonotype was seen repeatedly, ten times or more. The chain uses TRBV24-1 and TRBJ2-1, with D tentatively TRBD2 (5 bases). Germline assignment: CDR1 KGHDR and CDR2 SFDVKD. CDR3 size: 15 residues. The V end lost 3 bases, the J end lost 0 bases, and 8 bases lay between the germline ends. CDR3 DNA sequence: TGTGCCACCAGTGATAAAGAGGGCTCCTACAATGAGCAGTTCTTC. Translating it yields CATSDKEGSYNEQFF.

This clonotype was counted only a few times. The chain has TRBV27 and TRBJ2-7; D gene uncertain. With 5 bases removed from V and 7 bases from J, the gap between germline ends came to 9 bases. The CDR3 runs to 11 residues. Germline V gene data show CDR1 as MNHEY and CDR2 as SMNVEV (reference sequence). CDR3 protein: CASSNFGEQYF. The CDR3, as DNA: TGTGCCAGCAGTAATTTTGGTGAGCAGTACTTC.

This clonotype was recorded many times. The gene calls are TRBV29-1 and TRBJ2-3; 11 bases line up with TRBD2. The CDR3 runs 12 residues. Germline V CDR1 and CDR2: SQVTM, ANQGSEA. The CDR3 nucleotides are TGCAGTAGCGGGGGGGACGCAGATACGCAGTATTTT. The encoded protein is CSSGGDADTQYF.

This clonotype was detected many times. The genes are TRBV11-2 and TRBJ2-5; D is perhaps TRBD1 (6 bases). Trimming removed 0 bases at V and 1 base at J, with 12 bases between. The germline V gene encodes CDR1 SGHAT and CDR2 FQNNGV. This CDR3 has 16 amino acids. CDR3 DNA: TGTGCCAGCAGCTTAGATGCGAGGGGGTTCCAAGAGACCCAGTACTTC. Translated, it gives CASSLDARGFQETQYF. The complete variable domain, with remaining parts taken from reference TRBV11-2 and TRBJ2-5, reads EAGVAQSPRYKIIEKRQSVAFWCNPISGHATLYWYQQILGQGPKLLIQFQNNGVVDDSQLPKDRFSAERLKGVDSTLKIQPAKLEDSAVYLCASSLDARGFQETQYFGPGTRLLVL.

The V and J genes are TRBV30 and TRBJ2-3; 7 bases fit TRBD1. The V segment lost 4 bases and the J segment 3 bases; nucleotides outside the gene matches: 7. The germline V gene has CDR1 GTSNPN and CDR2 SVGIG (reference sequence). This CDR3 comprises 14 residues. For the CDR3, the DNA is TGTGCCTGGACAGTGACAGGGACGACAGATACGCAGTATTTT. Translation gives CAWTVTGTTDTQYF.